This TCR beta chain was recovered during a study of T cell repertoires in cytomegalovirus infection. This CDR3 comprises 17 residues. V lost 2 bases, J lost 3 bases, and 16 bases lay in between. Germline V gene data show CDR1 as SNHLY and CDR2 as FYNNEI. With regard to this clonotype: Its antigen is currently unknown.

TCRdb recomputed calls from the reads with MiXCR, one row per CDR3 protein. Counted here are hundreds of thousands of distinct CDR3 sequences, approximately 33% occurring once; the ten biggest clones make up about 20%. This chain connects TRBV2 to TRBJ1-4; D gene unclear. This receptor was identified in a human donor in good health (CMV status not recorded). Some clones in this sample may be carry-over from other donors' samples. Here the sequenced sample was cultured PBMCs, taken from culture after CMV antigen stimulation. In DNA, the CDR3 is TGTGCCAGCAGTGAATGGGTAGGGAGGACGGCTAATGAAAAACTGTTTTTT. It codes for CASSEWVGRTANEKLFF. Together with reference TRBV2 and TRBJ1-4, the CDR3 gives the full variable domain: EPEVTQTPSHQVTQMGQEVILRCVPISNHLYFYWYRQILGQKVEFLVSFYNNEISEKSEIFDDQFSVERPDGSNFTLKIRSTKLEDSAMYFCASSEWVGRTANEKLFFGSGTQLSVL.